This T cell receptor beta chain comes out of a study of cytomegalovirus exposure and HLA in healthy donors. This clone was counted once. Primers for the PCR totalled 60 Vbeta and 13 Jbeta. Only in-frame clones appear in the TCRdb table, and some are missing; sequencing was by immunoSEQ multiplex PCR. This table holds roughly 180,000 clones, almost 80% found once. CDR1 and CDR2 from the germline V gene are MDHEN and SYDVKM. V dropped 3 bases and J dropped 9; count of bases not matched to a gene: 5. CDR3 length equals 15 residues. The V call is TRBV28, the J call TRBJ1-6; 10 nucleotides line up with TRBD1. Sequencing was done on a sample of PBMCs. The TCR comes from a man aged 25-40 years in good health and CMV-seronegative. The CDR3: CASSLWDRGVSPLHF. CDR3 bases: TGTGCCAGCAGTTTGTGGGACAGGGGTGTTTCACCCCTCCACTTT.